The source of this TCR beta chain is a study of Graves' ophthalmopathy and Graves' hyperthyroidism. Study background: Before any treatment, peripheral blood was taken at the initial diagnosis. Study-wide results and limits: Also, most clonotypes expanded in the thyroid above 0.001 frequency appeared in blood.

PBMCs stemmed from 7.5 to 10 ml of fresh peripheral blood. This clonotype was seen ten or more times. Its antigen is unknown. RNA transcripts were the source from which TCR beta CDR3 regions were amplified. First-round RT-PCR relied on HTBI primers, and a second-round multiplex PCR came next. TCRdb fed the multiplex PCR reads into MiXCR, producing one record per CDR3 protein. Among 650,000 to 800,000 distinct CDR3 sequences listed, about 41% were seen once. Trimming at V came to 8 bases and at J to 2 bases, leaving 6 bases not matched to a gene. The germline V gene encodes CDR1 SEHNR and CDR2 FQNEAQ (reference sequence). This CDR3 region has 15 residues.

The TCR comes from an adult man with Graves' ophthalmopathy. Input material: peripheral blood. The rearrangement joins TRBV7-9 to TRBJ1-6; TRBD1 agrees at 7 bases. CDR3: CASGGRGAYNSPLHF. The CDR3 nucleotides read TGTGCCAGCGGCGGCAGGGGGGCCTATAATTCACCCCTCCACTTT.